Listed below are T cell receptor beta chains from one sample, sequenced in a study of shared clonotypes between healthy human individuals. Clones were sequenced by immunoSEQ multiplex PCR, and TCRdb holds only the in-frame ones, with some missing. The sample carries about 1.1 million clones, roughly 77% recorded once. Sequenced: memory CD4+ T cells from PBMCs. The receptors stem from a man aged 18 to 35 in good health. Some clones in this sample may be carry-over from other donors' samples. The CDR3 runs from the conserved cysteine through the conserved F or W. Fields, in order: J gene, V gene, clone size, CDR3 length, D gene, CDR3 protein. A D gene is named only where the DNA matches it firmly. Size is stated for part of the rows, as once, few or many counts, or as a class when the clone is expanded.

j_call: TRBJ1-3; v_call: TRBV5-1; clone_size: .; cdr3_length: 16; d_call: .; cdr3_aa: CASSLGGSRVGNTIYF
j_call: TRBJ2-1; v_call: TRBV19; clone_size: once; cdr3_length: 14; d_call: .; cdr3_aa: CASTNKLRANEQFF
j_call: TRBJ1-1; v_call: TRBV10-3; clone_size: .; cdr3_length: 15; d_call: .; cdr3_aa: CAISDGDPRATEAFF
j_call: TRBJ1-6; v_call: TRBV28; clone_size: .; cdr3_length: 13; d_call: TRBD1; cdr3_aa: CASAGTVDSPLHF
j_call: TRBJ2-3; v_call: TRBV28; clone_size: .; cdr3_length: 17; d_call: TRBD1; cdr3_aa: CASSTGVNLANTDTQYF
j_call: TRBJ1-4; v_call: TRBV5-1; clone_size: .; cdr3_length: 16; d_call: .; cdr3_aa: CASSSMGQGSNEKLFF
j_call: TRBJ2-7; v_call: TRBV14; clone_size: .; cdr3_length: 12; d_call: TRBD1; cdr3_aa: CATGQGSYEQYF
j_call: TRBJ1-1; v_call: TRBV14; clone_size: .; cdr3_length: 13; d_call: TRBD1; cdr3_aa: CASSPTTGAEAFF
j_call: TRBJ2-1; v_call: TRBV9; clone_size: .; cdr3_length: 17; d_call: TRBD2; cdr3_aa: CASSASTSANSYNEQFF
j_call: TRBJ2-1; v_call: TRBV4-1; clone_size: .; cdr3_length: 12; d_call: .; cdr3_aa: CASSRSAGEQFF
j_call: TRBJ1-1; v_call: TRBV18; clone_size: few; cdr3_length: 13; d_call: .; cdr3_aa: CASCRDINTEAFF
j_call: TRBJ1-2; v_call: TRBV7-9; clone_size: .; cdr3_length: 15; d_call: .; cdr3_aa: CASSYGGSVLSGYTF
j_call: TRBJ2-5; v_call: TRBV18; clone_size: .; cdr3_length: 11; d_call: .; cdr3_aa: CASSPVETQYF
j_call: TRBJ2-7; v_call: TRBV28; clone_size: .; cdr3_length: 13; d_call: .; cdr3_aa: CASSNNVPYEQYF
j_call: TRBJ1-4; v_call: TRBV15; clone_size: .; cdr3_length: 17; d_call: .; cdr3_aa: CATSSPNPVTGTEKLFF
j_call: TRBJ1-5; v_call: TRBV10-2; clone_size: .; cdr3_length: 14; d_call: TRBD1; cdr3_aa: CASSDTGGDQPQHF
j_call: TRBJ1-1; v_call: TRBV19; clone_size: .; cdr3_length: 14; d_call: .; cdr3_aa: CASSHQDRTAEAFF
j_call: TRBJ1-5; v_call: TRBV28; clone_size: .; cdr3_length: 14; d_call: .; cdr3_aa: CASSLIRGNQPQHF
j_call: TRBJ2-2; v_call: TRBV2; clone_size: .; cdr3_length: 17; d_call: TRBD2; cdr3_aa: CASRAYSGRAETGELFF
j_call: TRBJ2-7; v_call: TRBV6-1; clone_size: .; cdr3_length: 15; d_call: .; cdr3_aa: CASNLNGPWSYEQYF
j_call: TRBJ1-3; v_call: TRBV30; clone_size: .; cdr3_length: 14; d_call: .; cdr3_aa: CAWDPGAVGNTIYF
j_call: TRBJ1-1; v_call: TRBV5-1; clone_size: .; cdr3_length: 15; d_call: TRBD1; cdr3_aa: CASSSRTGSNTEAFF
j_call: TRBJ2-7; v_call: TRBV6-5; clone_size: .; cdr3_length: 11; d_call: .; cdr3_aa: CASSLQGRWYF
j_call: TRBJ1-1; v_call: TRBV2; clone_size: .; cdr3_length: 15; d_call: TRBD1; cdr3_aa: CASGRDSRKNTEAFF
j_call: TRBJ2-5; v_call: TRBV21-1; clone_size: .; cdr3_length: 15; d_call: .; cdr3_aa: CASSKARLSLETQYF
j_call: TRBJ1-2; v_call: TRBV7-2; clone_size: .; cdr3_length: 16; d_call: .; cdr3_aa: CASSGSGTEINYGYTF
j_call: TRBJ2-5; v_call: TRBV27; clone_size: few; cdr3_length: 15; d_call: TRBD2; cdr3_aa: CASSLNSAGEETQYF
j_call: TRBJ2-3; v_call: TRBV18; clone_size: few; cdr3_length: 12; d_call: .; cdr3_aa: CASSTSTDTQYF
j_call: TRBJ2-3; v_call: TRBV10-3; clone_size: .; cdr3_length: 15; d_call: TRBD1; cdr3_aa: CAIGLVQGATDTQYF
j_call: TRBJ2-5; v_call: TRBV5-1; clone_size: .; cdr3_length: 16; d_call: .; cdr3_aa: CASSRQGTNSQETQYF
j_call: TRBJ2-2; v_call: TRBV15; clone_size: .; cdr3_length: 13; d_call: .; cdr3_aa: CATSRKGAGELFF
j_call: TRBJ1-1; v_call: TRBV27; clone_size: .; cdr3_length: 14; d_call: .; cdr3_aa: CASSLSGGITEAFF
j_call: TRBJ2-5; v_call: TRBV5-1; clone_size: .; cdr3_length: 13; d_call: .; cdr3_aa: CASSLDRRETQYF
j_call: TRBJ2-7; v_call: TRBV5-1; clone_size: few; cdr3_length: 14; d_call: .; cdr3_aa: CASSGGTPPWEQYF
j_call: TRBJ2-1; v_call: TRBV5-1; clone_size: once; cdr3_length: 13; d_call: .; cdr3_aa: CASSLGLIGEQFF
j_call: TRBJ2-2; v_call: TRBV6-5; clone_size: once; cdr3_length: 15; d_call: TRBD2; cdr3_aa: CASSAGRGNTGELFF
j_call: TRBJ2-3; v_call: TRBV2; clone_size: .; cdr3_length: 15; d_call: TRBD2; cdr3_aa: CASGLGLAGVGGQYF
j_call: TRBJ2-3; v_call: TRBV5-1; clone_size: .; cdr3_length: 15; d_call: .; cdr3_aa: CASSFGPGSTDTQYF
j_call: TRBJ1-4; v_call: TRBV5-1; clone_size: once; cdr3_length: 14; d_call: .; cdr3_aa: CASSFGVTNEKLFF
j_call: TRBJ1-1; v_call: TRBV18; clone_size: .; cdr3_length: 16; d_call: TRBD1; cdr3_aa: CASSQTGWVQNTEAFF
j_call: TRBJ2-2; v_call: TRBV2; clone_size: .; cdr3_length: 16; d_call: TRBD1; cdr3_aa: CASPWTGVGHTGELFF
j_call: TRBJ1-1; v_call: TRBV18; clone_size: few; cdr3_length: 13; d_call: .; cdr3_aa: CASTGTRNTEAFF
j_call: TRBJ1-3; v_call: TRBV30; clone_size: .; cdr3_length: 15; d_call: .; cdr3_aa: CAWSQGGGGGNTIYF
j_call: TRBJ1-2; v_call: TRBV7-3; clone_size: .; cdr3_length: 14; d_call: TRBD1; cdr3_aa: CASSVGQGSTSYTF